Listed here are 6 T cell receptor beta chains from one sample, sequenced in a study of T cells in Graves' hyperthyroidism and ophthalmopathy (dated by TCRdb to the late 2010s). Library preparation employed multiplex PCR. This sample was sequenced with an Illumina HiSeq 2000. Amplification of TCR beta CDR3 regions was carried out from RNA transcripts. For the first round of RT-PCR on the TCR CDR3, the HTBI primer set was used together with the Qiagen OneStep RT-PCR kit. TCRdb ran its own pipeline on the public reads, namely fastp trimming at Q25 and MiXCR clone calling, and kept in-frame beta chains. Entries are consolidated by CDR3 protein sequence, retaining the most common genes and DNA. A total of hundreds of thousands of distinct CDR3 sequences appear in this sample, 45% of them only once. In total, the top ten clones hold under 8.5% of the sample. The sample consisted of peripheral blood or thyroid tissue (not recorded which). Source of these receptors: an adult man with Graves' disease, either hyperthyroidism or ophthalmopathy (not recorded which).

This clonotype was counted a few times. The CDR3 DNA reads TGTGCCATCAGGGACAGAAATAACTATGGCTACACCTTC. This encodes CAIRDRNNYGYTF. V gene TRBV10-3 combines with J gene TRBJ1-2; weak D call: TRBD1 (6 bases). This CDR3 is built from 13 residues. Germline V gives CDR1 ENHRY, CDR2 SYGVKD. Between the trimmed V and J ends, which lost 6 bases and 1 base, there was a span of 9 bases.

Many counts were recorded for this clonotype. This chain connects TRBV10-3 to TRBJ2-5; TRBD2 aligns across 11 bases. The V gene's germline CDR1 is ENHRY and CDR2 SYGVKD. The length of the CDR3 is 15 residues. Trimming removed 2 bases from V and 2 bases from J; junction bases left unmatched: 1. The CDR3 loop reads CAISEPSGGQETQYF. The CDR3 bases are TGTGCCATCAGTGAGCCTAGCGGGGGGCAAGAGACCCAGTACTTC.

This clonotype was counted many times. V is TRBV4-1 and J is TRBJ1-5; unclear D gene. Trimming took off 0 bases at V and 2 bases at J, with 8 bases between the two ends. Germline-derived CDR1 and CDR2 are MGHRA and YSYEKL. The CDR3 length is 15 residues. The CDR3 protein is CASSQEGLGNQPQHF. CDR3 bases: TGCGCCAGCAGCCAAGAAGGATTGGGCAATCAGCCCCAGCATTTT.

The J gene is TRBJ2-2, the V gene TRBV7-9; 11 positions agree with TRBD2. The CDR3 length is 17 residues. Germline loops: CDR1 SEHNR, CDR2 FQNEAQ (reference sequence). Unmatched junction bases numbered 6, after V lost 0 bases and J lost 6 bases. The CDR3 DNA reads TGTGCCAGCAGCTTAGCGACGGCTAGCGGGAGGTCCGGGGAGCTGTTTTTT. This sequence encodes CASSLATASGRSGELFF.

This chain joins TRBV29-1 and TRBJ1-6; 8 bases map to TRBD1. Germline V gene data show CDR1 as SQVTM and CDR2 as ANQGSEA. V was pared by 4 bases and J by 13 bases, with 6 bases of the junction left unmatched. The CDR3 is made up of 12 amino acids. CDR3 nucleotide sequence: TGCAGCGTTGGCGGCAGGGGGCTGCCCCTCCACTTT. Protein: CSVGGRGLPLHF.

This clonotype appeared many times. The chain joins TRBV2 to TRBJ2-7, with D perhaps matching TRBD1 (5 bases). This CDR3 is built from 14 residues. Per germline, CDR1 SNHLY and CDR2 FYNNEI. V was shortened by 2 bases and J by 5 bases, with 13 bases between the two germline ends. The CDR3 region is CASSEQGIQDEQYF. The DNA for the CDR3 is TGTGCCAGCAGTGAACAGGGTATTCAAGACGAGCAGTACTTC.